A selection of T cell receptor beta chains follows, all from one sample in a study of T cell changes during pregnancy in multiple sclerosis. Here immunoSEQ multiplex PCR was the method, and the copy in TCRdb shows in-frame clones only, minus some. The repertoire holds more than 90,000 clones, with approximately 92% as singletons. The sequencing here drew on peripheral blood, taken after pregnancy. The receptors come from a female donor with multiple sclerosis, enrolled in a pregnancy study. The CDR3 runs from the conserved cysteine through the conserved F or W. The D gene is left open where the match is weak. Clone size appears in some rows only: once, few, many, or a class for an expanded clone.

d_call	clone_size	v_call	j_call	cdr3_nt	cdr3_aa
NA	NA	TRBV7-3	TRBJ2-5	TGTGCCAGCAGCTTAAGGGCAGGGGAAGAGACCCAGTACTTC	CASSLRAGEETQYF
NA	NA	TRBV9	TRBJ2-1	TGTGCCAGCAGCGTCTCTAGCCTAAGCCACAATGAGCAGTTCTTC	CASSVSSLSHNEQFF
NA	NA	TRBV10-3	TRBJ1-5	TGTGCCATCAGTGTGGAGAACAATCAGCCCCAGCATTTT	CAISVENNQPQHF
NA	NA	TRBV30	TRBJ1-5	TGTGCCTGGAGTGTACGGGGGGCTCAGAATCAGCCCCAGCATTTT	CAWSVRGAQNQPQHF
NA	NA	TRBV5-5	TRBJ2-7	TGTGCCAGCAGCTTGGACCTTTTGCGGGACAGATCCTACGAGCAGTACTTC	CASSLDLLRDRSYEQYF
NA	NA	TRBV11-2	TRBJ2-7	TGTGCCAGCAGCCTCTCTGAGGCTCTCGATGGCTCCTACGAGCAGTACTTC	CASSLSEALDGSYEQYF
NA	NA	TRBV5-8	TRBJ2-3	TGTGCCAGCAGCTTGGCTTGGCGGGGCACGCAGTATTTT	CASSLAWRGTQYF
NA	NA	TRBV30	TRBJ2-1	TGTGCCTGGAGTGTACTCCGGGGATGGGGCAATGAGCAGTTCTTC	CAWSVLRGWGNEQFF
NA	NA	TRBV6-5	TRBJ1-2	TGTGCCAGCAGTTACTCTGGACACCGAAGGAACTATGGCTACACCTTC	CASSYSGHRRNYGYTF
NA	NA	TRBV20-1	TRBJ2-7	TGCAGTGCCCGCCTCGTCGGCGAGCAGTACTTC	CSARLVGEQYF
NA	once	TRBV5-6	TRBJ1-5	TGTGCCAGCAGCTTGCGCCAGGGGTGGGATCAGCCCCAGCATTTT	CASSLRQGWDQPQHF
TRBD1	NA	TRBV6-6	TRBJ1-3	TGTGCCAGCAGTTACCGGACAGGGCCCGGAAACACCATATATTTT	CASSYRTGPGNTIYF
TRBD2	NA	TRBV9	TRBJ2-3	TGTGCCAGCAGCGTCGGGGGGACTAGCGCGGTTAGTGAGACGCAGTATTTT	CASSVGGTSAVSETQYF
NA	NA	TRBV4-2	TRBJ2-3	TGTGCCAGCAGCCAAGCCGCAGGGGCCGGAGATACGCAGTATTTT	CASSQAAGAGDTQYF
TRBD2	NA	TRBV29-1	TRBJ2-1	TGCAGCGTTGAAGGCCCTACTAGCGGAGACAATGAGCAGTTCTTC	CSVEGPTSGDNEQFF
NA	NA	TRBV21-1	TRBJ2-7	TGTGCCAGCGGACGGACAGGGTGCTCCTACGAGCAGTACTTC	CASGRTGCSYEQYF
NA	NA	TRBV6-5	TRBJ1-1	TGTGCCAGCAGTCGGGCATTAGGGGGTAATGAGGCTTTCTTT	CASSRALGGNEAFF
NA	NA	TRBV6-1	TRBJ1-2	TGTGCCAGCACCCTAGAGGGGGGGTACTATGGCTACACCTTC	CASTLEGGYYGYTF
NA	NA	TRBV6-1	TRBJ2-7	TGTGCCAGCAATTCGGGCCACGGGAGCTCCTACGAGCAGTACTTC	CASNSGHGSSYEQYF
TRBD2	NA	TRBV27	TRBJ2-1	TGTGCCAGCAACTTAGCGGGAGCCCCCTACAATGAGCAGTTCTTC	CASNLAGAPYNEQFF
TRBD2	NA	TRBV14	TRBJ2-3	TGTGCCAGCAGCCAAGAGCGGGGGGGACTCAGGGATACGCAGTATTTT	CASSQERGGLRDTQYF
TRBD1	few	TRBV5-4	TRBJ2-2	TGTGCCAGCAGCCGGGACAGGGGGGATAGCGGGGAGCTGTTTTTT	CASSRDRGDSGELFF
NA	NA	TRBV18	TRBJ1-5	TGTGCCAGCTCAAACAGAGAGAATCAGCCCCAGCATTTT	CASSNRENQPQHF
NA	NA	TRBV4-3	TRBJ1-4	TGCGCCAGCAGCCAAGTCACCGGAGGGGCCGATGAAAAACTGTTTTTT	CASSQVTGGADEKLFF
NA	NA	TRBV19	TRBJ2-7	TGTGCCAGTAGTGAAAACCCACACTCCTACGAGCAGTACTTC	CASSENPHSYEQYF
TRBD2	once	TRBV2	TRBJ2-6	TGTGCCAGCAGTCGGGGACTAGCGGGATCGCCCCCTGGGGCCAACGTCCTGACTTTC	CASSRGLAGSPPGANVLTF
TRBD2	NA	TRBV4-3	TRBJ2-1	TGCGCCAGCAGCCAAGTGGTTTGGAGAGCGGGGGGGATAAACAATGAGCAGTTCTTC	CASSQVVWRAGGINNEQFF
NA	NA	TRBV5-1	TRBJ2-7	TGCGCCAGCAGCGGAGGACAGACCTACGAGCAGTACTTC	CASSGGQTYEQYF
TRBD1	NA	TRBV19	TRBJ1-1	TGTGCCAGTAGTTCAATTATGGGGGGAACAGGGGGCGCGGACACTGAAGCTTTCTTT	CASSSIMGGTGGADTEAFF
NA	NA	TRBV6-1	TRBJ1-5	TGTGCCAGCAGGGCGACAGCGTCCGTCGCTCAGCCCCAGCATTTT	CASRATASVAQPQHF
TRBD1	few	TRBV30	TRBJ1-1	TGTGCCTGGAGGCAGGGGGGACAAAACACTGAAGCTTTCTTT	CAWRQGGQNTEAFF
TRBD2	NA	TRBV7-8	TRBJ2-7	TGTGCCAGCAGCTTCACTAGCGGGGACACCTACGAGCAGTACTTC	CASSFTSGDTYEQYF
TRBD2	NA	TRBV4-3	TRBJ2-3	TGCGCCAGCAGCCTCCATCGGACTAGCGGGGGAGCAGATACGCAGTATTTT	CASSLHRTSGGADTQYF
NA	NA	TRBV21-1	TRBJ2-3	TGTGCCAGCACCCGGGAGACAGATACGCAGTATTTT	CASTRETDTQYF
TRBD2	NA	TRBV10-1	TRBJ2-1	TGCGCCAGCAGAAAGCGGGAGCCACGGGGCAATGAGCAGTTCTTC	CASRKREPRGNEQFF
NA	once	TRBV6-5	TRBJ2-5	TGTGCCAGCGGGGCAGGAGGGGAGACCCAGTACTTC	CASGAGGETQYF
TRBD2	NA	TRBV7-2	TRBJ2-3	TGTGCCAGCAGCTTACCAGGGGGACTAGCGGGAACAGATACGCAGTATTTT	CASSLPGGLAGTDTQYF